What follows are 10 T cell receptor beta chains derived from one specimen sequenced in a study of cytomegalovirus exposure and HLA in healthy donors. Some clones are missing from TCRdb's copy, which holds only in-frame ones; the method was immunoSEQ multiplex PCR. Seen here are 55,000 to 80,000 clones, roughly 96% observed once, and the top ten hold approximately 3.4%. The sequenced sample was PBMCs. Source of these receptors: a man aged 18-30 years in good health and CMV-seronegative.

The gene calls are TRBV16 and TRBJ2-2; possibly TRBD1 for D (6 bases). The germline V and J ends were trimmed by 4 bases and 1 base, with 7 bases remaining between them. The CDR3 length is 14 residues. Germline V gene sequence: CDR1 KGHSY, CDR2 FQNENV. CDR3 protein: CASSPQGNTGELFF. CDR3 sequence (DNA): TGTGCCAGCAGCCCACAGGGGAACACCGGGGAGCTGTTTTTT.

The genes are TRBV9 and TRBJ1-1, with 8 bases fitting TRBD1. The V and J ends lost 2 bases and 3 bases, in that order; junction bases with no gene match: 9. This CDR3 has 16 amino acids. Germline assignment: CDR1 SGDLS and CDR2 YYNGEE. The CDR3 sequence is CASSVDPGTGYTEAFF. The CDR3 DNA is TGTGCCAGCAGCGTTGACCCCGGGACAGGTTACACTGAAGCTTTCTTT. The full variable domain, in which reference TRBV9 and TRBJ1-1 provide the parts outside the CDR3, is DSGVTQTPKHLITATGQRVTLRCSPRSGDLSVYWYQQSLDQGLQFLIQYYNGEERAKGNILERFSAQQFPDLHSELNLSSLELGDSALYFCASSVDPGTGYTEAFFGQGTRLTVV.

The count of this clone is one. J is TRBJ1-2 and V is TRBV11-2; D uncertain. CDR3 length equals 14 residues. The V gene lost 3 bases and the J gene lost 8 bases, with 16 bases spanning the gap. Germline-derived CDR1 and CDR2 are SGHAT and FQNNGV. DNA of the CDR3: TGTGCCAGCAGCTTCGGCGGTGGCCGGGGAGGCTACACCTTC. This translates into CASSFGGGRGGYTF.

This clone was seen once. CDR3 DNA sequence: TGCAGCGTCCCCGGACAGGGTGGATATGGCTACACCTTC. It specifies CSVPGQGGYGYTF. This chain connects TRBV29-1 to TRBJ1-2, with 8 bases lining up with TRBD1. Germline lookup yields CDR1 SQVTM and CDR2 ANQGSEA. V dropped 6 bases and J dropped 5; count of bases not matched to a gene: 8. The CDR3 runs 13 residues. Variable domain in full (rest from reference TRBV29-1 and TRBJ1-2): SAVISQKPSRDICQRGTSLTIQCQVDSQVTMMFWYRQQPGQSLTLIATANQGSEATYESGFVIDKFPISRPNLTFSTLTVSNMSPEDSSIYLCSVPGQGGYGYTFGSGTRLTVV.

This rearrangement joins TRBV30 to TRBJ1-1, with 7 bases matching TRBD1. The CDR3 has 14 residues. Trimming removed 6 bases from V and 5 bases from J; junction bases left unmatched: 12. The V gene's germline CDR1 is GTSNPN and CDR2 SVGIG (reference sequence). CDR3: CACPSGGGSTEAFF. The CDR3 DNA reads TGTGCCTGCCCCTCGGGAGGGGGCTCGACTGAAGCTTTCTTT. Drawing the rest from reference TRBV30 and TRBJ1-1, the complete variable domain is SQTIHQWPATLVQPVGSPLSLECTVEGTSNPNLYWYRQAAGRGLQLLFYSVGIGQISSEVPQNLSASRPQDRQFILSSKKLLLSDSGFYLCACPSGGGSTEAFFGQGTRLTVV.

V usage is TRBV5-8 and J usage is TRBJ1-2; 8 nucleotides match TRBD1. V was clipped by 1 base and J by 5 bases; unmatched bases: 4. Germline assignment: CDR1 SGHTS and CDR2 YDEGEE. The CDR3 is 14 amino acids. CDR3 amino acids: CASSLQGARYGYTF. CDR3 in DNA: TGTGCCAGCAGCTTGCAGGGGGCGCGGTATGGCTACACCTTC.

The J gene is TRBJ2-7, the V gene TRBV18; 10 bases are a match to TRBD1. The CDR3 loop spans 17 amino acids. With 0 bases clipped from V and 4 bases from J, the junction kept 9 bases outside the gene matches. Germline V lookup: CDR1 KGHSH, CDR2 LQKENI. Here the CDR3 DNA reads TGTGCCAGCTCACCACCTAACACGGGACAGGGGAGGTACGAGCAGTACTTC. This encodes CASSPPNTGQGRYEQYF.

The chain employs TRBV19 and TRBJ1-4, with D hard to call. The CDR3 runs to 16 residues. V lost 3 bases and J 7 bases, leaving 18 bases between the germline ends. The V gene's germline CDR1 is LNHDA and CDR2 SQIVND (reference sequence). CDR3 sequence: CASSMRSDQIFEKLFF. CDR3 sequence (DNA): TGTGCCAGTAGTATGAGGTCAGACCAAATCTTTGAAAAACTGTTTTTT.

The gene calls are TRBV27 and TRBJ1-2; D is possibly TRBD1 (5 bases). The germline gives CDR1 MNHEY, CDR2 SMNVEV (reference sequence). This CDR3 spans 16 amino acids. The V end lost 4 bases, the J end lost 1 base, and 16 bases lay between the germline ends. The DNA for the CDR3 is TGTGCCAGCAGTTCCCGCCTGGGGCAGCTTAACTATGGCTACACCTTC. It is translated as CASSSRLGQLNYGYTF.

This clone has just one count. This chain joins TRBV19 and TRBJ1-1; unclear D gene. Germline V gene lookup returns CDR1 LNHDA and CDR2 SQIVND (reference sequence). CDR3 length: 12 residues. V was shortened by 5 bases and J by 4 bases, with 8 bases between the two germline ends. The CDR3 bases are TGTGCCAGTAGTCCGAGGAGCACTGAAGCTTTCTTT. Its translation: CASSPRSTEAFF.